This record covers a single T cell receptor (beta chain). Its antigen is not identified. V lost 7 bases and J 8 bases, leaving 23 bases between the germline ends. This CDR3 has 16 residues. The germline CDR1 and CDR2 sequences are LNHDA and SQIVND (reference sequence). This specimen belongs to a study of T cell responses to AZD1222 COVID-19 vaccine. Study results and caveats: The number of AZD1222 recipients seropositive at baseline was only five to seven.

The repertoire was sequenced with immunoSEQ multiplex PCR; TCRdb's copy has only in-frame clones and lacks some. The sample consists of 180,000 or so clones, about 90% of them appearing once. The source was peripheral blood, collected 28 days after the second AZD1222 dose. The V gene is TRBV19, the J gene TRBJ1-4; D unclear. The clonotype was recovered from an adult who received the AZD1222 COVID-19 vaccine. The CDR3 protein is CASTKGRWGNNEKLFF. CDR3 in DNA: TGTGCCAGTACAAAAGGGCGGTGGGGTAATAACGAAAAACTGTTTTTT. Filled out from reference TRBV19 and TRBJ1-4, the complete variable domain reads DGGITQSPKYLFRKEGQNVTLSCEQNLNHDAMYWYRQDPGQGLRLIYYSQIVNDFQKGDIAEGYSVSREKKESFPLTVTSAQKNPTAFYLCASTKGRWGNNEKLFFGSGTQLSVL.